The clone carrying this T cell receptor (beta chain) was detected only a few times. Antigen unknown. This entry is derived from a study of radiotherapy plus CTLA-4 blockade in lung cancer. For the study at large: Disease control was achieved by around 30% of patients, and objective responses by over 15%.

V trimming: 8 bases; J trimming: 3 bases; junction bases outside the gene matches: 7. CDR1 MNHEY and CDR2 SMNVEV come from the germline V gene (reference sequence). The CDR3 totals 14 residues. Whole-study findings and limits: Radiotherapy was combined with ipilimumab, and tumor-derived TCR clones then expanded in blood.

The table came from immunoSEQ multiplex PCR; TCRdb's copy has only in-frame clones and leaves some out. Of 75,000 to 100,000 clones listed, 75% to 90% are singletons. The chain combines TRBV27 with TRBJ1-2, with 9 positions matching TRBD1. This receptor was taken from a human donor with non-small cell lung cancer who had a partial response to radiotherapy plus ipilimumab. Specimen: peripheral blood, collected from a patient treated with radiotherapy plus ipilimumab. CDR3 DNA: TGTGCCAGCGGCCTTCGGACAGGGGACTATGGCTACACCTTC. Protein sequence: CASGLRTGDYGYTF.